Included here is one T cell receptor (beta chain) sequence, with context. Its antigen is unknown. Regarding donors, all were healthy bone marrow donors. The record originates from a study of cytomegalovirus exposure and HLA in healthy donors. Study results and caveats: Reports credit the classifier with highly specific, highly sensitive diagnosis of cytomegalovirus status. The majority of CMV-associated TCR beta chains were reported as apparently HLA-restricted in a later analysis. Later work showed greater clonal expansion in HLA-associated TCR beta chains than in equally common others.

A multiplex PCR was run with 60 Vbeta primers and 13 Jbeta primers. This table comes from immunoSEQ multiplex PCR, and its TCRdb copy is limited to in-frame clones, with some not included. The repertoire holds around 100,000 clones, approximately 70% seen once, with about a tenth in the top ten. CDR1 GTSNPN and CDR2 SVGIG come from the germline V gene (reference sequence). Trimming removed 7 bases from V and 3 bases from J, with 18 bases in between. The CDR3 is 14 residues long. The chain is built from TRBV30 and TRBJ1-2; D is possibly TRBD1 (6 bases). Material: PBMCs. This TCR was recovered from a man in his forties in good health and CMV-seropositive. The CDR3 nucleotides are TGTGCCTCGCTATTCTGGGGGCCAGACTATGGCTACACCTTC. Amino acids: CASLFWGPDYGYTF.